This T cell receptor beta chain was retrieved from a study of vaccination effects on CD4 cells after COVID-19. Study-level results: Both infection-induced and vaccine-induced clones contracted markedly at late post-vaccination timepoints.

Investigators separated out CD4+ T cells once more than nine days of culture had passed. The person had a PCR-confirmed SARS-CoV-2 infection during March to December 2020. Participants each got two BNT162b2 or mRNA-1273 vaccine doses. Measured with immunoSEQ multiplex PCR; TCRdb has only the in-frame clones, and not every one. This table has 30,000 to 35,000 clones, about three quarters appearing once. Regarding this clone: Its antigen is not identified.

The sequence was obtained from a human donor who had a prior SARS-CoV-2 infection. Here the sequenced sample was CD4+ T cells from PBMCs cultured without peptide, taken after COVID-19 vaccination.

For the CDR3, the DNA is TGTGCCAGCAGTGGAGCCCTGTATAATTCACCCCTCCACTTT. Translation gives CASSGALYNSPLHF. The chain joins TRBV27 to TRBJ1-6; no reliable D call. In germline, CDR1 is MNHEY, CDR2 SMNVEV (reference sequence). The germline V and J ends were trimmed by 5 bases and 4 bases, with 9 bases remaining between them. This CDR3 has 14 residues.